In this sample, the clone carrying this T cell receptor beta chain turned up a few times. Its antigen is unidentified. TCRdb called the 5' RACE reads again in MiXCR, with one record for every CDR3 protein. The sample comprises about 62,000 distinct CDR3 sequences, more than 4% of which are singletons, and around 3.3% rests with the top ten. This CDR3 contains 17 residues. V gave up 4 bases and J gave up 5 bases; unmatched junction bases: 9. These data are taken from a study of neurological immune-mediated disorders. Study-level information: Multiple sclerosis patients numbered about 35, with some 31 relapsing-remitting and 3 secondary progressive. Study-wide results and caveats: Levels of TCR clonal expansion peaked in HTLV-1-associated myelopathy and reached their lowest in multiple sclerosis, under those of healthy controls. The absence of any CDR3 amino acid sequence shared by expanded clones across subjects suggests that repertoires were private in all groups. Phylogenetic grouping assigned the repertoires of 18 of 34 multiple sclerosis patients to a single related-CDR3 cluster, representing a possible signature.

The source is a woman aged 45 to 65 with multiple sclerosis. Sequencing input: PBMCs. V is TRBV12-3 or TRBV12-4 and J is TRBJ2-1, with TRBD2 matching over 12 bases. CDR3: CASSWVVGLAGNNEQFF. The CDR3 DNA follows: TGTGCCAGCAGTTGGGTCGTCGGACTAGCGGGGAACAATGAGCAGTTCTTC.